This T cell receptor (beta chain) was observed in a study of T cells in localized non-small cell lung cancer. Germline assignment: CDR1 MNHEY and CDR2 SMNVEV (reference sequence). The length of the CDR3 is 16 residues. Trimming cost V 2 bases and J 9 bases; bases outside gene matches: 9. Points on this clone: Its antigen is unknown.

Some clones are missing from TCRdb's copy, which holds only in-frame ones; the method was immunoSEQ multiplex PCR. The data show around 40,000 clones, around nine tenths seen once. Notes on the study in general: Uninvolved neighboring lung showed the greatest T cell clonality, exceeding tumor. Median detection of top 100 tumor clones in adjacent lung was over 45 clones. Higher blood T cell density went with longer overall survival.

The sample consisted of peripheral blood, taken before any cancer treatment. The chain links TRBV27 to TRBJ2-7; 14 bases fit TRBD2. This TCR was sampled from a female donor over 55 with stage I squamous cell lung carcinoma. The chain's CDR3 is CASSLRSGTSGSWQYF. In nucleotides, the CDR3 is TGTGCCAGCAGTTTAAGGTCCGGGACTAGCGGGAGTTGGCAGTACTTC.